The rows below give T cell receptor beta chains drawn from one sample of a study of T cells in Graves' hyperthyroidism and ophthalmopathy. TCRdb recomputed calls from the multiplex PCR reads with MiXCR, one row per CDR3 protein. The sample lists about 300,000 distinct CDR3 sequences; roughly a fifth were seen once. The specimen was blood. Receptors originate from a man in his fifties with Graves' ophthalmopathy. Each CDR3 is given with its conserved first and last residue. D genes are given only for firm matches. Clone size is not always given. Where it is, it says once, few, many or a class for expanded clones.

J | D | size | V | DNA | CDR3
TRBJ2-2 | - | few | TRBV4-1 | TGCGCCAGCAGCCAAGACGGCAGTGCCACCGGGGAGCTGTTTTTT | CASSQDGSATGELFF
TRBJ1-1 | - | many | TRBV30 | TGTGCCCTGGGACCCAGGGGCACTGAAGCTTTCTTT | CALGPRGTEAFF
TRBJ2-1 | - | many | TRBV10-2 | - | CASSLRQQGNEQFF
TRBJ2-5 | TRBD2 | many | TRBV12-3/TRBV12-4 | TGTGCCAGCAGTTTTGGACTAGCCCTCGGGGGGCGCCAAGAGACCCAGTACTTC | CASSFGLALGGRQETQYF
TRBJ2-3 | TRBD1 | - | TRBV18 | TGTGCCAGCTCACCCTCCCCCCAGGGGGCGGATACGCAGTATTTT | CASSPSPQGADTQYF
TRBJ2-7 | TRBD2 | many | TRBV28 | TGTGCCAGCACACCCTCCGGGAGGCTCTACGAGCAGTACTTC | CASTPSGRLYEQYF
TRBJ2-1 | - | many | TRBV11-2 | TGTGCCAGCAGCCCCCAGGGCTCGGGCGATGAGCAGTTCTTC | CASSPQGSGDEQFF
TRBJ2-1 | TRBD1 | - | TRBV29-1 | TGCAGCGTTGAGGACAGGTATTCTGATGAGCAGTTCTTC | CSVEDRYSDEQFF
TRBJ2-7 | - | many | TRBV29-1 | TGCAGCGTTGTCGTAAGTCTTAGCTACGAGCAGTACTTC | CSVVVSLSYEQYF
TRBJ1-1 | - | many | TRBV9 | TGTGCCAGCAGCGCAAGCGGTCGAGGCACTGAAGCTTTCTTT | CASSASGRGTEAFF
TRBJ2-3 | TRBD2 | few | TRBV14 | TGTGCCAGCAGCCAAGATGCGGGAGTTCGCACAGATACGCAGTATTTT | CASSQDAGVRTDTQYF
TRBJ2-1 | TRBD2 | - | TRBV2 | TGTGCCAGCGAGGAGGGGGGGACTAGCGGGAGGGCCTCCTACAATGAGCAGTTCTTC | CASEEGGTSGRASYNEQFF
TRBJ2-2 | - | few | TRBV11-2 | TGTGCCAGTATTGCTACCGGGACTCCTACCGGGGAGCTGTTTTTT | CASIATGTPTGELFF
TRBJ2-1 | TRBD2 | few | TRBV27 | TGTGCCAGCAGTTTATGGGGACTAGCGGCGGTACCTCCCCCAAATGAGCAGTTCTTC | CASSLWGLAAVPPPNEQFF
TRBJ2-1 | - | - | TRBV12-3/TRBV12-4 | TGTGCCAGCACCCTGACTAGGGGTGACAATGAGCAGTTCTTC | CASTLTRGDNEQFF
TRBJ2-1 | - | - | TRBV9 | TGTGCCAGCAGCGGCCGGGAATACAATGAGCAGTTCTTC | CASSGREYNEQFF
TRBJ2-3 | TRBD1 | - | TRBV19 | TGTGCCAGTAGTGCCCGCCCCGGACAGGGGACAGATACGCAGTATTTT | CASSARPGQGTDTQYF
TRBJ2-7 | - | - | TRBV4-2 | TGTGCCAGCAGCCCCCGGCAGGGGAAGGACGAGCAGTACTTC | CASSPRQGKDEQYF
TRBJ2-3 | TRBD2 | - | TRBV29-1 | TGCAGCGTTGATGTGGCGGGAGGTCTGAAGTATTTT | CSVDVAGGLKYF
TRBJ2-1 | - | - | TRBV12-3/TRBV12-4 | TGTGCCAGCAGCGTAGAGGGCACCCTAGGGGAGCAGTTCTTC | CASSVEGTLGEQFF
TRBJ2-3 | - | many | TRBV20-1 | TGCAGTGCTAGGCTGTCACCTACCACAGATACGCAGTATTTT | CSARLSPTTDTQYF
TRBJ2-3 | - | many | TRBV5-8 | TGTGCCAGCAGCTTGGCTGGGGGGGCCCGCACAGATACGCAGTATTTT | CASSLAGGARTDTQYF
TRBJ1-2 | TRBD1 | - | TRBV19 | TGTGCCAGTAGTACCGAGACAGGGGCCGTTTATGGCTACACCTTC | CASSTETGAVYGYTF
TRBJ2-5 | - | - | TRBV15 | TGTGCCACCAGCAGTTTCGGAAGGCAAGAGACCCAGTACTTC | CATSSFGRQETQYF
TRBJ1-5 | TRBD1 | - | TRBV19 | TGTGCCAGTCGCGGGACAGGGACTCTTCTAAGCAATCAGCCCCAGCATTTT | CASRGTGTLLSNQPQHF
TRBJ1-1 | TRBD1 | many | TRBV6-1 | TGTGCCAGTCGACGGACAGGGGGCGTAACTGAAGCTTTCTTT | CASRRTGGVTEAFF
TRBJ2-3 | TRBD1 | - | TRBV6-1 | TGTGCCAGCAGCGGATACTTACAGGGGGGAGGCACAGATACGCAGTATTTT | CASSGYLQGGGTDTQYF
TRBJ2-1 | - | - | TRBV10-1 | TGCGCCAGCAGTGAGTCGAAACGGGGTTCCTACAATGAGCAGTTCTTC | CASSESKRGSYNEQFF